Only a few counts were recorded for the clone carrying this T cell receptor (beta chain). Its antigen is still unknown. CDR3 length: 14 residues. V shed 2 bases and J shed 2 bases, with 9 bases lying between them. Germline CDR1 MNHNY, CDR2 SVGAGI (reference sequence). The entry originates in a study of T cells in Graves' hyperthyroidism and ophthalmopathy. Study findings and constraints: Among clonotypes expanded in thyroid above 0.001, most were also found in blood. Before onset, ophthalmopathy was predicted by the model a median roughly six months earlier. Ophthalmopathy and stable hyperthyroidism were separated by a 13 V-J model.

Template material for amplifying TCR beta CDR3 regions consisted of RNA transcripts. RT-PCR in the first round (using the HTBI primer set) targeted the TCR CDR3. TCRdb redid the calling of the multiplex PCR reads with MiXCR, one entry per CDR3 protein. The sample has fewer than 400,000 distinct CDR3 sequences, 11% to 15% seen once. Fresh peripheral blood, roughly 9.8 ml of it, supplied the PBMCs. The TCR originated in a man aged 50-60 years with Graves' ophthalmopathy. The gene calls are TRBV6-6 and TRBJ1-1; D is perhaps TRBD1 (5 bases). Specimen: blood. CDR3 sequence: CASSYLTDNTEAFF. CDR3 nucleotides: TGTGCCAGCAGTTACCTGACAGATAACACTGAAGCTTTCTTT.